The clone carrying this T cell receptor beta chain came up many times. The antigen is not known. Trimming took 5 bases from V and 8 from J; bases not matched to a gene: 11. The germline V gene encodes CDR1 SGHVS and CDR2 FQNEAQ. The CDR3 spans 14 residues. The data are from a study of T cell repertoires in cytomegalovirus infection. Study as a whole: HLA-B-restricted CMV epitopes that are well studied, plus recently identified HLA-C-restricted ones, were used by the study. Both CMV infection and a matching HLA type were indicated by public TCR beta signatures.

Study-wide points: Cumulative frequency of public TCR beta families picked out carriers of CMV plus the relevant HLA.

From the reads, TCRdb called clonotypes with MiXCR, one entry per CDR3 protein. The sample lists around 69,000 distinct CDR3 sequences, roughly 20% occurring once. This sequence joins TRBV7-8 and TRBJ2-5, with 7 bases fitting TRBD1. The sequencing here drew on CD8+ T cells from cultured PBMCs, taken from culture after CMV antigen stimulation. The TCR comes from a human donor in good health (CMV status not recorded). Some clones in this sample may be carry-over from other donors' samples. The CDR3 sequence is CASSAWDRPLTQYF. In nucleotides, the CDR3 is TGTGCCAGCAGCGCATGGGACAGACCTCTAACCCAGTACTTC. The full variable domain, rest sourced from reference TRBV7-8 and TRBJ2-5, is GAGVSQSPRYKVAKRGQDVALRCDPISGHVSLFWYQQALGQGPEFLTYFQNEAQLDKSGLPSDRFFAERPEGSVSTLKIQRTQQEDSAVYLCASSAWDRPLTQYFGPGTRLLVL.